A single sample gave rise to the 20 T cell receptor beta chains below, sequenced in a study of T cells in Graves' hyperthyroidism and ophthalmopathy (dated by TCRdb to between 2017 and 2020). The method was multiplex PCR. The listed sequencing device is Illumina HiSeq 2000. The TCR beta CDR3 regions were amplified from RNA transcripts. For the first round of RT-PCR on the TCR CDR3, the HTBI primer set was used together with the Qiagen OneStep RT-PCR kit. TCRdb ran its own pipeline on the public reads, namely fastp trimming at Q25 and MiXCR clone calling, and kept in-frame beta chains. Under each unique CDR3 protein, matching rows form one entry showing the most common genes and DNA. The sample table holds some 620,000 distinct CDR3 sequences, of which about 16% were seen once. Clones ranked in the top ten supply over 3.5% of the sample. Sequenced material: blood. The receptors here all came from a woman under 40 with Graves' hyperthyroidism.

This chain connects TRBV5-1 to TRBJ2-7, with 8 bases that match TRBD1. The trim removed 6 bases at V and 6 bases at J, leaving 11 bases unmatched. From germline, CDR1 is SGHRS and CDR2 YFSETQ. The CDR3 runs to 14 residues. The CDR3 loop reads CASTGTGGSVEQYF. CDR3 in DNA: TGCGCCAGCACCGGGACAGGAGGGTCGGTCGAGCAGTACTTC.

There are a few counts of this clonotype. The chain combines TRBV18 with TRBJ1-1; D is uncertain. Germline V CDR1 and CDR2: KGHSH, LQKENI. The ends were cut back, 2 bases at V and 6 bases at J, with 16 bases in the middle. This CDR3 spans 15 amino acids. Written as DNA, the CDR3 is TGTGCCAGCTCACCAGTCGCCAGGAGTGAAGCTGAAGCTTTCTTT. This codes for CASSPVARSEAEAFF.

This clonotype was counted between two and nine times. It may be a read error: a sequence one base away is much more abundant. The CDR3 sequence: CSASAFWGADYEQYF. DNA of the CDR3: TGCAGTGCTAGCGCCTTTTGGGGGGCGGATTACGAGCAGTACTTC. The chain combines TRBV20-1 with TRBJ2-7, with D perhaps being TRBD1 or TRBD2 (6 bases each). V lost 3 bases and J lost 4, with 19 bases in between. The germline gives CDR1 DFQATT, CDR2 SNEGSKA (reference sequence). CDR3 size: 15 residues.

This clonotype was seen repeatedly, ten times or more. The chain carries TRBV20-1 and TRBJ2-3; D is ambiguous. Trimming took off 1 base at V and 2 bases at J, with 10 bases between the two ends. There are 14 residues in the CDR3. Germline loops: CDR1 DFQATT, CDR2 SNEGSKA (reference sequence). CDR3: CSARAAGHTDTQYF. The CDR3 DNA sequence: TGCAGTGCTAGAGCCGCCGGGCACACAGATACGCAGTATTTT.

The genes are TRBV2 and TRBJ1-2; D ambiguous. CDR1 is SNHLY and CDR2 is FYNNEI in the germline V gene. Trimming shortened V by 7 bases and J by 1 base, and 16 bases separated the two germline ends. The CDR3 extends over 15 amino acids. CDR3 in amino acids: CASISPGFSNYGYTF. The CDR3 nucleotides are TGTGCCAGCATCTCCCCGGGGTTCAGTAACTATGGCTACACCTTC.

This clonotype was recorded many times. The genes are TRBV6-2 or TRBV6-3 and TRBJ1-1; TRBD1 matches at 7 bases. The trim removed 5 bases at V and 1 base at J, leaving 7 bases unmatched. The CDR3 has 15 residues. Germline V gene lookup returns CDR1 MNHEY and CDR2 SVGEGT. Written as DNA, the CDR3 is TGTGCCAGCAGTCCCGTAGGACAGGCGAACACTGAAGCTTTCTTT. It translates to CASSPVGQANTEAFF.

The table lists this clonotype with a few counts. The genes are TRBV9 and TRBJ2-1, with 14 bases aligning to TRBD2. Germline V gene lookup returns CDR1 SGDLS and CDR2 YYNGEE. The CDR3 covers 14 residues. J was trimmed by 9 bases and V by 2 bases; bases with no gene match: 1. Written as DNA, the CDR3 is TGTGCCAGCAGCGTGACTAGCGGGAGGGGTGAGCAGTTCTTC. This gives the protein CASSVTSGRGEQFF.

This clonotype was recorded at least ten times. The J gene is TRBJ2-7, the V gene TRBV11-1; D is uncertain. With 1 base removed from V and 3 bases from J, the gap between germline ends came to 7 bases. Germline CDR1 reads SGHAT; CDR2 reads FQDESV (reference sequence). The CDR3 contains 13 residues. This CDR3 is CASSLGVGYEQYF. In nucleotides, the CDR3 is TGTGCCAGCAGCTTAGGAGTCGGCTACGAGCAGTACTTC.

This clonotype was detected many times. The chain employs TRBV30 and TRBJ1-2; the match to TRBD1 covers 7 bases. Germline V gene sequence: CDR1 GTSNPN, CDR2 SVGIG (reference sequence). The V segment lost 5 bases and the J segment 4 bases; nucleotides outside the gene matches: 10. The CDR3 loop spans 14 amino acids. The CDR3 bases are TGTGCCTGGGCGCCCCTCCGGGACAGCTATGGCTACACCTTC. It specifies CAWAPLRDSYGYTF.

This clonotype was seen repeatedly, ten times or more. This chain joins TRBV28 and TRBJ1-3; 7 nucleotides line up with TRBD1. The length of the CDR3 is 14 residues. CDR1 is MDHEN and CDR2 is SYDVKM in the germline V gene. J lost 2 bases, V lost 6 bases, and 4 bases had no gene match. CDR3 DNA: TGTGCCAGCAGCCTAACAGGGGCTGGAAACACCATATATTTT. Translated: CASSLTGAGNTIYF.

The table lists this clonotype with a few counts. This chain joins TRBV27 and TRBJ2-3; 8 bases match TRBD2. Germline V CDR1 and CDR2: MNHEY, SMNVEV (reference sequence). Trimming at V came to 1 base and at J to 0 bases, leaving 6 bases not matched to a gene. The CDR3 is 17 amino acids. The CDR3, as DNA: TGTGCCAGCAGTTTATATCCTAGCGGGTTTAGCACAGATACGCAGTATTTT. Its translation: CASSLYPSGFSTDTQYF.

This clonotype was picked up many times. V gene TRBV6-1 combines with J gene TRBJ2-1; 11 positions agree with TRBD2. The J segment lost 5 bases and the V segment lost 6 bases, leaving 6 bases of the junction unmatched. Germline CDR1 is MNHNS and CDR2 is SASEGT. There are 15 residues in the CDR3. This CDR3 is CASRSLAGAHNEQFF. The CDR3 DNA follows: TGTGCCAGCAGATCACTAGCGGGAGCCCACAATGAGCAGTTCTTC.

V is TRBV27 and J is TRBJ2-1; 8 bases fit TRBD2. The CDR3 length is 14 residues. CDR1 is MNHEY, CDR2 SMNVEV, per germline (reference sequence). Germline trimming cut 8 bases from V and 8 bases from J; bases unmatched to any gene: 11. Here the CDR3 DNA reads TGTGCCAGCGCCGCCGGGACTAGTCTCGATGAGCAGTTCTTC. Residues: CASAAGTSLDEQFF.

J is TRBJ1-2 and V is TRBV20-1; no firm D call. Germline values: CDR1 DFQATT, CDR2 SNEGSKA (reference sequence). With 6 bases removed from V and 4 bases from J, the gap between germline ends came to 18 bases. CDR3 length: 14 residues. The CDR3 DNA reads as TGCAGTGCCCCGTCGATCCTTTCTACCTATGGCTACACCTTC. Amino acid sequence: CSAPSILSTYGYTF.

The chain is built from TRBV5-4 and TRBJ1-1; 9 positions agree with TRBD1. The germline V gene encodes CDR1 SGHNT and CDR2 YYREEE (reference sequence). This CDR3 has 16 amino acids. V was clipped by 4 bases and J by 0 bases; unmatched bases: 7. The CDR3 DNA follows: TGTGCCAGCAGCCGTCCCGGGACAGGGATGAACACTGAAGCTTTCTTT. This translates into CASSRPGTGMNTEAFF.

The sample holds many counts of this clonotype. The rearrangement joins TRBV28 to TRBJ2-5, with TRBD2 matching over 10 bases. This CDR3 has 16 amino acids. Trimming took 2 bases from V and 5 from J; bases not matched to a gene: 8. Germline CDR1 is MDHEN and CDR2 is SYDVKM. In DNA, the CDR3 is TGTGCCAGCAGTTTACTAGCGGGAGCAGAAGGGGAGACCCAGTACTTC. It encodes CASSLLAGAEGETQYF. Drawing the rest from reference TRBV28 and TRBJ2-5, the complete variable domain is DVKVTQSSRYLVKRTGEKVFLECVQDMDHENMFWYRQDPGLGLRLIYFSYDVKMKEKGDIPEGYSVSREKKERFSLILESASTNQTSMYLCASSLLAGAEGETQYFGPGTRLLVL.

This clonotype was counted ten times or more. The J gene is TRBJ2-3, the V gene TRBV20-1; perhaps TRBD2 as D (6 bases). Trimming stripped 0 bases from V and 2 bases from J, with 12 bases between. This CDR3 spans 15 amino acids. Germline V lookup: CDR1 DFQATT, CDR2 SNEGSKA (reference sequence). CDR3 in amino acids: CSARDAAGPTDTQYF. The CDR3 nucleotides read TGCAGTGCTAGAGATGCGGCGGGACCCACAGATACGCAGTATTTT.

This clonotype turned up a few times. V usage is TRBV25-1 and J usage is TRBJ2-3; no clear D. Trimming removed 4 bases at V and 6 bases at J, with 14 bases between. The CDR3 sequence is 14 residues long. Germline CDR1 is MGHDK and CDR2 is SYGVNS. CDR3 in DNA: TGTGCCAGCAGTGCAGCTACCCGCTGGGATACGCAGTATTTT. Translating gives CASSAATRWDTQYF.

This clonotype was seen at least ten times. The rearrangement links TRBV20-1 to TRBJ2-3; TRBD2 agrees at 7 bases. V lost 1 base, J lost 3 bases, and 4 bases stayed unmatched. This CDR3 has 14 amino acids. Per the germline V gene, CDR1 is DFQATT and CDR2 is SNEGSKA (reference sequence). In DNA, the CDR3 is TGCAGTGCTAGAGGGGGAGGGTGGACAGATACGCAGTATTTT. Protein product: CSARGGGWTDTQYF.

V gene TRBV5-1 combines with J gene TRBJ1-5; no clear D. V lost 0 bases, J lost 0 bases, and 7 bases lay in between. The CDR3 spans 15 residues. Germline loops: CDR1 SGHRS, CDR2 YFSETQ. The chain's CDR3 is CASSLGDNSNQPQHF. The CDR3 DNA follows: TGCGCCAGCAGCTTGGGAGATAATAGCAATCAGCCCCAGCATTTT.